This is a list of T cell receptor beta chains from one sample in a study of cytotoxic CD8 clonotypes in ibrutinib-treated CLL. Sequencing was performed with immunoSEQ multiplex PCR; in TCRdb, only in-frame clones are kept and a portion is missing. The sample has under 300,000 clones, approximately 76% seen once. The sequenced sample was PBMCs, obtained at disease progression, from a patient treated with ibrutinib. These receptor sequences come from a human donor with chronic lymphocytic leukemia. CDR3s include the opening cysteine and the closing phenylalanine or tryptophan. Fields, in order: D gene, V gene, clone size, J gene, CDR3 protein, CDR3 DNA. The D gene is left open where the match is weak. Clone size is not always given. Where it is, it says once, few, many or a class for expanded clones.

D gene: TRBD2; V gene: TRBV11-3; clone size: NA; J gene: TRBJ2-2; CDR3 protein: CASSVPGLGVGELFF; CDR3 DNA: TGTGCCAGCAGCGTACCGGGACTAGGTGTCGGGGAGCTGTTTTTT
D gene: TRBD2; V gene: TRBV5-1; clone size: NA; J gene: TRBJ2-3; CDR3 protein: CASSFDSGITDTQYF; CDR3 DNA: TGCGCCAGCAGCTTTGATAGCGGGATCACAGATACGCAGTATTTT
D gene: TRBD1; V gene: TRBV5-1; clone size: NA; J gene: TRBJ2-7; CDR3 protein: CASSLFGTGGRLSYEQYF; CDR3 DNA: TGCGCCAGCAGCTTGTTCGGGACAGGGGGCCGACTGTCCTACGAGCAGTACTTC
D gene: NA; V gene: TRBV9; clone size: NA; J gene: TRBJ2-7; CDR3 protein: CASSPTGDAYEQYF; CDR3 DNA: TGTGCCAGCAGCCCCACCGGGGACGCCTACGAGCAGTACTTC
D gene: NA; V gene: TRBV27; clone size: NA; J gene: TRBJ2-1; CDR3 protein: CASSLPPGRGYNEQFF; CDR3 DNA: TGTGCCAGCAGTTTACCCCCCGGGCGGGGATACAATGAGCAGTTCTTC
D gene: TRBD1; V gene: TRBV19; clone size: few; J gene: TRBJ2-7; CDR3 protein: CATSGTGAYEQYF; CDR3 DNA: TGTGCCACCTCCGGGACAGGGGCCTACGAGCAGTACTTC
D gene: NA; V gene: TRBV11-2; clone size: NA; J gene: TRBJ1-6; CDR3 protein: CASSLGAFAPLHF; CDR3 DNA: TGTGCCAGCAGCTTAGGCGCCTTCGCTCCCCTCCACTTT
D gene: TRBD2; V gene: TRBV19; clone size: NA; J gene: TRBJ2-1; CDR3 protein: CASSSSGSLNEQFF; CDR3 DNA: TGTGCCAGTTCCAGTAGCGGGAGTCTTAATGAGCAGTTCTTC
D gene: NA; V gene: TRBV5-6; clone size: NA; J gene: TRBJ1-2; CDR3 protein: CASSYDRTNYGYTF; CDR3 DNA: TGTGCCAGCAGCTACGACAGGACTAACTATGGCTACACCTTC
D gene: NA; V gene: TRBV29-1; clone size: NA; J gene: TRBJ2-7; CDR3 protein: CSVQDRNYEQYF; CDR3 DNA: TGCAGCGTGCAAGACAGGAACTACGAGCAGTACTTC
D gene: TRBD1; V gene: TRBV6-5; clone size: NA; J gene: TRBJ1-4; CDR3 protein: CASRPQGRYEKLFF; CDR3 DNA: TGTGCCAGCAGGCCACAGGGGAGGTATGAAAAACTGTTTTTT
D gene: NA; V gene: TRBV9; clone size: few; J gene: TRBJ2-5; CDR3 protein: CASSPRQLQETQYF; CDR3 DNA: TGTGCCAGCAGCCCGAGACAGCTCCAAGAGACCCAGTACTTC
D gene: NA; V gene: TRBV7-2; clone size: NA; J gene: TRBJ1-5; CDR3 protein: CASSAIGGRGNQPQHF; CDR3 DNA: TGTGCCAGCAGCGCTATCGGCGGCAGGGGCAATCAGCCCCAGCATTTT
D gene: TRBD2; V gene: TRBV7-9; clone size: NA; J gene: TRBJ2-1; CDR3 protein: CASSLATGTSGRKFF; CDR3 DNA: TGTGCCAGCAGCTTGGCTACCGGGACTAGCGGGAGGAAGTTCTTC
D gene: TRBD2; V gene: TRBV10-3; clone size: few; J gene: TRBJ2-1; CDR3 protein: CAIGGVPGEQFF; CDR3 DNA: TGTGCCATCGGGGGGGTCCCAGGGGAGCAGTTCTTC
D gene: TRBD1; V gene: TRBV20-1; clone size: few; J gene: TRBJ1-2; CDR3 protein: CSATRDRGYTF; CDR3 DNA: TGCAGCGCCACGCGGGACAGGGGCTACACCTTC
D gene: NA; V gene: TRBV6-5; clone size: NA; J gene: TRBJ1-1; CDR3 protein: CASSGPGTLNTEAFF; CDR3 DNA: TGTGCCAGCAGTGGACCCGGGACCTTGAACACTGAAGCTTTCTTT
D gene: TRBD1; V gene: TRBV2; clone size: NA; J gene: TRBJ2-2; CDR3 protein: CASSEEGGQGVYRPNTGELFF; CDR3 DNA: TGTGCCAGCAGTGAAGAGGGAGGACAGGGGGTCTATCGCCCGAACACCGGGGAGCTGTTTTTT